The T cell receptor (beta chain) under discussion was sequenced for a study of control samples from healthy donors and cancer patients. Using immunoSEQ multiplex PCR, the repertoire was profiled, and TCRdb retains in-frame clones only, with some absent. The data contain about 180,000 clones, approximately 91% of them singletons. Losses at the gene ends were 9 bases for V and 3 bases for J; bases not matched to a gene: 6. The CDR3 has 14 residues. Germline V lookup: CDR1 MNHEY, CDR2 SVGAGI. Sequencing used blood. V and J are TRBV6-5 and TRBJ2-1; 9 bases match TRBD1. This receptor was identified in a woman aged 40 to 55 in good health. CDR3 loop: CARLGQGGYNEQFF. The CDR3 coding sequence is TGTGCCAGACTGGGACAGGGAGGCTACAATGAGCAGTTCTTC.